This TCR beta chain was captured in a study of identical twins. Unique molecular identifiers were in the cDNA, with template-switch universal primer binding. TCRdb itself ran the 5' RACE reads through MiXCR, one entry per CDR3 protein. The sample has a few hundred thousand distinct CDR3 sequences, 13% to 15% seen once. General study results and limits: Instead of following the same donors, the conclusions were based on cross-sectional statistical analysis. Memory repertoires lacked the insertion deficit that abundant cord blood beta clonotypes showed.

The CDR3 consists of 14 residues. V was clipped by 7 bases and J by 8 bases, with 17 bases between them. This clonotype showed up just a few times. Its antigen is as yet unknown. Healthy Caucasians provided all donations. A further study also used this sample, focusing on yellow fever vaccine responses in identical twins.

The sequencing sample was made of CD4+ T cells sorted from blood. The origin of this receptor is a woman aged 18-29 years in good health. The chain links TRBV12-3 or TRBV12-4 to TRBJ1-4, with D tentatively TRBD1 (5 bases). The CDR3 region is CASTQGGKGEKLFF. The CDR3 DNA follows: TGTGCCAGCACCCAGGGAGGGAAGGGGGAAAAACTGTTTTTT.